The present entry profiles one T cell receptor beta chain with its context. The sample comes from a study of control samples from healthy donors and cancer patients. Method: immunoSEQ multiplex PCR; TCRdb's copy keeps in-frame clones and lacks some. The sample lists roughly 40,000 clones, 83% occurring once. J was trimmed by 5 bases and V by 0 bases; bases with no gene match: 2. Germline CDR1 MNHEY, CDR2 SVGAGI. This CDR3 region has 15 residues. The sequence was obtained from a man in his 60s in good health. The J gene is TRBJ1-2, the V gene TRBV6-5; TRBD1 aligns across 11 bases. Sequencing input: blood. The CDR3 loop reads CASSYSGTGGYGYTF. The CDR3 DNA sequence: TGTGCCAGCAGTTACTCTGGGACAGGGGGATATGGCTACACCTTC.